One sample yielded the 30 T cell receptor beta chains listed below, sequenced in a study of blood T cell repertoires in COVID-19. Clones were sequenced by immunoSEQ multiplex PCR, and TCRdb holds only the in-frame ones, with some missing. Found here are 150,000 or so clones, approximately 88% of them singletons; the top ten hold 11% to 15%. Sequenced sample: peripheral blood. All receptors derive from a man aged 18 to 30 with active or convalescent COVID-19.

The gene calls are TRBV2 and TRBJ2-2; 14 nucleotides line up with TRBD2. The germline V gene has CDR1 SNHLY and CDR2 FYNNEI. Trimming cost V 7 bases and J 6 bases; bases outside gene matches: 4. This CDR3 contains 15 residues. CDR3 DNA sequence: TGTGCCAGCATGGAGACTAGCGGGGGGGCCGGGGAGCTGTTTTTT. Translating it yields CASMETSGGAGELFF.

The chain carries TRBV11-2 and TRBJ1-2, with TRBD1 identical over 9 bases. The CDR3 has 16 amino acids. The germline V gene encodes CDR1 SGHAT and CDR2 FQNNGV. J was trimmed by 8 bases and V by 5 bases; bases with no gene match: 15. CDR3 loop: CASSPSARGQGGGYTF. The CDR3 DNA follows: TGTGCCAGCAGCCCCTCCGCGCGGGGACAGGGAGGAGGCTACACCTTC.

The V and J genes are TRBV18 and TRBJ1-1; D not certain. In germline, CDR1 is KGHSH, CDR2 LQKENI. This CDR3 contains 15 residues. The V gene lost 1 base and the J gene lost 6 bases, with 15 bases spanning the gap. The CDR3 DNA is TGTGCCAGCTCACCACTCCCGCGTCTTAGTGCTGAAGCTTTCTTT. Translating gives CASSPLPRLSAEAFF.

The chain employs TRBV2 and TRBJ1-5; the D is unclear. Per the germline V gene, CDR1 is SNHLY and CDR2 is FYNNEI. The length of the CDR3 is 16 residues. Trimming took off 8 bases at V and 2 bases at J, with 19 bases between the two ends. The CDR3 sequence: CASYLGMAGGNQPQHF. Written as DNA, the CDR3 is TGTGCCAGCTATCTCGGGATGGCGGGCGGCAATCAGCCCCAGCATTTT.

This rearrangement joins TRBV6-1 to TRBJ1-1; D is perhaps TRBD1 (5 bases). Trimming pared 3 bases from V and 11 bases from J, leaving 16 bases between. Germline V lookup: CDR1 MNHNS, CDR2 SASEGT. There are 13 residues in the CDR3. The CDR3, as DNA: TGTGCCAGCAGTGAGGGGCAGGTCCCTCCCGCTTTCTTT. Its protein is CASSEGQVPPAFF.

The gene calls are TRBV5-1 and TRBJ1-1; possibly TRBD1 for D (6 bases). Germline-derived CDR1 and CDR2 are SGHRS and YFSETQ. This CDR3 comprises 17 residues. The V end lost 4 bases, the J end lost 3 bases, and 22 bases lay between the germline ends. In DNA, the CDR3 is TGCGCCAGCAGCCAGGGGATGGGCGACTACTCCGACACTGAAGCTTTCTTT. Residues: CASSQGMGDYSDTEAFF.

The chain recombines TRBV11-2 with TRBJ1-3, with a weak D call TRBD1 (6 bases). Deletions cut 3 bases from V and 4 bases from J, with 16 bases between. The CDR3 consists of 16 residues. The germline V gene has CDR1 SGHAT and CDR2 FQNNGV. CDR3 residues: CASSFRQQGVGNTIYF. The CDR3 region has the DNA TGTGCCAGCAGCTTCCGACAACAGGGAGTGGGAAACACCATATATTTT.

CDR3 protein: CASSPGRGNQPQHF. The DNA for the CDR3 is TGTGCCAGCAGCCCCGGTCGGGGCAATCAGCCCCAGCATTTT. This chain links TRBV13 with TRBJ1-5; no clear D. V was clipped by 5 bases and J by 2 bases, with 10 bases between them. The CDR3 length is 14 residues. Germline CDR1 reads PRHDT; CDR2 reads FYEKMQ (reference sequence).

The chain combines TRBV27 with TRBJ1-6; 10 bases are shared with TRBD1. Germline CDR1 and CDR2: MNHEY and SMNVEV (reference sequence). CDR3 size: 19 residues. V lost 4 bases to trimming and J lost 7 bases; unmatched junction nucleotides: 16. This chain's CDR3 is CASSSHLLTGTGVNSPLHF. For the CDR3, the DNA is TGTGCCAGCAGTTCCCATTTGTTAACCGGGACAGGGGTGAATTCACCCCTCCACTTT.

The chain links TRBV11-2 to TRBJ2-5, with 7 bases identical to TRBD2. The trim removed 5 bases at V and 2 bases at J, leaving 8 bases unmatched. The CDR3 covers 15 residues. The germline gives CDR1 SGHAT, CDR2 FQNNGV. Written as DNA, the CDR3 is TGTGCCAGCAGCACCAGACTAGCTCCTCAAGAGACCCAGTACTTC. As protein: CASSTRLAPQETQYF.

The chain couples TRBV5-5 to TRBJ2-5; TRBD1 matches 8 bases. Germline V gene sequence: CDR1 SGHKS, CDR2 YYEKEE (reference sequence). CDR3 size: 16 residues. Trimming at V came to 4 bases and at J to 1 base, leaving 9 bases not matched to a gene. For the CDR3, the DNA is TGTGCCAGCAGCGCCGGACAGGGACGGGTCCAAGAGACCCAGTACTTC. The encoded protein is CASSAGQGRVQETQYF.

V is TRBV5-1 and J is TRBJ2-1; 8 bases line up with TRBD1. The CDR3 is 14 residues long. CDR1 SGHRS and CDR2 YFSETQ come from the germline V gene. Trimming cost V 4 bases and J 5 bases; bases outside gene matches: 5. The CDR3 spells CASSQNRGDNEQFF. In DNA, the CDR3 is TGCGCCAGCAGCCAGAACAGGGGGGACAATGAGCAGTTCTTC.

This chain joins TRBV5-5 and TRBJ2-2; 12 positions match TRBD1. This CDR3 has 15 residues. The V segment lost 4 bases and the J segment 5 bases; nucleotides outside the gene matches: 3. The V gene's germline CDR1 is SGHKS and CDR2 YYEKEE (reference sequence). CDR3 DNA sequence: TGTGCCAGCAGCGCGGGACAGGGGGCGACCGGGGAGCTGTTTTTT. This gives the protein CASSAGQGATGELFF.

The rearrangement links TRBV4-3 to TRBJ1-4, with TRBD1 as a possible D gene (5 bases). Looked up from germline, CDR1 is LGHNA and CDR2 is YSLEER. CDR3 size: 15 residues. With 0 bases removed from V and 4 bases from J, the gap between germline ends came to 9 bases. CDR3 amino acids: CASSQEGQSNEKLFF. The CDR3 DNA is TGCGCCAGCAGCCAAGAGGGGCAGAGTAATGAAAAACTGTTTTTT.

The chain is built from TRBV11-2 and TRBJ1-1, with 8 positions matching TRBD1. The CDR3 spans 15 residues. From germline, CDR1 is SGHAT and CDR2 FQNNGV. Trimming at V came to 5 bases and at J to 5 bases, leaving 10 bases not matched to a gene. The CDR3 reads CASSLQDRVGTEAFF. The CDR3 region has the DNA TGTGCCAGCAGCCTCCAGGACAGGGTGGGGACTGAAGCTTTCTTT.

The V gene is TRBV5-1, the J gene TRBJ2-3; the D gene is possibly TRBD1 (5 bases). V was trimmed by 0 bases and J by 6 bases, leaving 11 bases between them. Germline V lookup: CDR1 SGHRS, CDR2 YFSETQ. CDR3 length: 14 residues. CDR3 protein: CASSLADSRDTQYF. The CDR3 DNA is TGCGCCAGCAGCTTGGCCGACAGCAGGGATACGCAGTATTTT.

This chain joins TRBV28 and TRBJ1-5, with 7 bases that match TRBD1. V was clipped by 3 bases and J by 10 bases; unmatched bases: 12. Germline CDR1 is MDHEN and CDR2 is SYDVKM. CDR3 length: 15 amino acids. In DNA form, the CDR3 reads TGTGCCAGCAGTTTTACGACAGGGCACCATCCTCCCCAGCATTTT. This gives the protein CASSFTTGHHPPQHF.

CDR3 residues: CSASSNVGWGDQPQHF. CDR3 bases: TGCAGTGCTAGTTCCAATGTGGGGTGGGGGGATCAGCCCCAGCATTTT. The rearrangement links TRBV20-1 to TRBJ1-5, with D maybe TRBD1 (5 bases). Germline assignment: CDR1 DFQATT and CDR2 SNEGSKA (reference sequence). This CDR3 has 16 residues. Trimming shortened V by 3 bases and J by 5 bases, and 20 bases separated the two germline ends.

The gene calls are TRBV15 and TRBJ2-1, with 14 positions matching TRBD2. Unmatched junction bases numbered 3, after V lost 3 bases and J lost 8 bases. Germline CDR1 and CDR2: LNHNV and YYDKDF (reference sequence). This CDR3 is built from 15 residues. As DNA, the CDR3 is TGTGCCACCAGCAGGGGACTAGCGGGAGTATATGAGCAGTTCTTC. This sequence encodes CATSRGLAGVYEQFF.

V is TRBV7-8 and J is TRBJ1-4, with D possibly matching TRBD1 (6 bases). Trimming pared 3 bases from V and 5 bases from J, leaving 10 bases between. This CDR3 has 14 residues. Germline CDR1 and CDR2: SGHVS and FQNEAQ. The CDR3 loop is CASSFGQHNEKLFF. As DNA, the CDR3 is TGTGCCAGCAGCTTTGGACAGCACAATGAAAAACTGTTTTTT.

This chain joins TRBV11-2 and TRBJ1-2; 12 nucleotides line up with TRBD1. Trimming removed 6 bases from V and 4 bases from J; junction bases left unmatched: 15. The CDR3 length is 18 residues. Germline loops: CDR1 SGHAT, CDR2 FQNNGV. CDR3 in DNA: TGTGCCAGCAGTCTAATCCGGGACAGGGGGCGACTGAGCTATGGCTACACCTTC. This codes for CASSLIRDRGRLSYGYTF.

This clone was observed a single time. The rearrangement links TRBV11-2 to TRBJ1-5; no clear D. The CDR3 totals 13 residues. Trimming took 5 bases from V and 6 from J, leaving 11 bases between them. Per germline, CDR1 SGHAT and CDR2 FQNNGV. The CDR3 nucleotides are TGTGCCAGCAGCCAGAAGGGAGCTCAGCCCCAGCATTTT. Amino acids: CASSQKGAQPQHF.

The chain is built from TRBV18 and TRBJ2-1, with 9 positions matching TRBD2. The CDR3 covers 17 residues. Trimming cost V 2 bases and J 4 bases; bases outside gene matches: 9. Germline lookup yields CDR1 KGHSH and CDR2 LQKENI. The CDR3 nucleotides read TGTGCCAGCTCACCATCCTTAGCGGGAGAGAAGTACAATGAGCAGTTCTTC. Its protein product is CASSPSLAGEKYNEQFF.

CDR3 in DNA: TGCGCCAGCAGCCCCAAGCGGGGACAAGAGACCCAGTACTTC. This encodes CASSPKRGQETQYF. The rearrangement links TRBV4-3 to TRBJ2-5; 7 nucleotides line up with TRBD2. In germline, CDR1 is LGHNA, CDR2 YSLEER. This CDR3 region has 14 residues. Trimming cost V 4 bases and J 2 bases; bases outside gene matches: 4.

The rearrangement uses TRBV4-2 and TRBJ1-1, with a possible D match to TRBD1 (6 bases). CDR1 and CDR2 from the germline V gene are LGHNA and YNFKEQ. Trimming removed 4 bases at V and 9 bases at J, with 15 bases between. CDR3 length: 13 residues. In nucleotides, the CDR3 is TGTGCCAGCAGCCGAGGCGGACAGTTGCAAGCTTTCTTT. This translates into CASSRGGQLQAFF.

The chain links TRBV6-5 to TRBJ1-4; 7 nucleotides line up with TRBD1. V was clipped by 6 bases and J by 0 bases; unmatched bases: 4. The CDR3 contains 15 residues. Germline loops: CDR1 MNHEY, CDR2 SVGAGI. For the CDR3, the DNA is TGTGCCAGCAGACTCCAGGGGGCAACTAATGAAAAACTGTTTTTT. It specifies CASRLQGATNEKLFF.

Only a few counts were recorded for this clone. V usage is TRBV10-2 and J usage is TRBJ2-3; 8 positions match TRBD2. Germline assignment: CDR1 WSHSY and CDR2 SAAADI. With V trimmed by 6 bases and J by 6 bases, 11 bases remained unmatched. CDR3 length equals 15 residues. In DNA form, the CDR3 reads TGCGCCAGCAGAGTAACTAGCGGCCATGGGGATACGCAGTATTTT. This encodes CASRVTSGHGDTQYF.

The V call is TRBV28, the J call TRBJ2-1; 11 nucleotides agree with TRBD2. This CDR3 contains 16 residues. The germline V gene has CDR1 MDHEN and CDR2 SYDVKM. V was clipped by 3 bases and J by 3 bases; unmatched bases: 4. DNA of the CDR3: TGTGCCAGCAGTTTCACCCTAGCGGGAGGCTACAATGAGCAGTTCTTC. This codes for CASSFTLAGGYNEQFF. Full variable domain (rest looked up from reference TRBV28 and TRBJ2-1): DVKVTQSSRYLVKRTGEKVFLECVQDMDHENMFWYRQDPGLGLRLIYFSYDVKMKEKGDIPEGYSVSREKKERFSLILESASTNQTSMYLCASSFTLAGGYNEQFFGPGTRLTVL.

This clone was counted a few times. The chain carries TRBV19 and TRBJ1-6; the match to TRBD1 covers 8 bases. This CDR3 has 15 residues. The V segment lost 7 bases and the J segment 5 bases; nucleotides outside the gene matches: 7. The germline gives CDR1 LNHDA, CDR2 SQIVND (reference sequence). Written as DNA, the CDR3 is TGTGCCAGTACCCTAGGGGGACAGGATAATTCACCCCTCCACTTT. Its translation: CASTLGGQDNSPLHF.

V gene TRBV7-9 combines with J gene TRBJ2-7, with TRBD2 matching 9 bases. The CDR3 spans 17 residues. Per germline, CDR1 SEHNR and CDR2 FQNEAQ (reference sequence). V lost 5 bases, J lost 0 bases, and 11 bases stayed unmatched. The CDR3 here is CASSAPLTSGLSYEQYF. For the CDR3, the DNA is TGTGCCAGCAGCGCCCCCCTGACTAGCGGCCTCTCCTACGAGCAGTACTTC.